A selection of T cell receptor beta chains follows, all from one sample in a study of T cells in Graves' hyperthyroidism and ophthalmopathy. TCRdb re-analysed the multiplex PCR reads in MiXCR, keeping a single row per CDR3 protein. The table lists around 420,000 distinct CDR3 sequences, approximately 15% of them singletons. The sample comprised blood. The receptors were sampled from a woman younger than 35 with Graves' hyperthyroidism. CDR3s include the opening cysteine and the closing phenylalanine or tryptophan.

j_call	v_call	cdr3_aa
TRBJ1-1	TRBV27	CASSLAMNTEAFF
TRBJ1-1	TRBV29-1	CSVIGPNGAQAFF
TRBJ2-3	TRBV5-4	CASSLNQGTDTQYF
TRBJ1-5	TRBV12-3/TRBV12-4	CASREGPNGGQPQHF
TRBJ2-7	TRBV6-1	CASSPGQGRVYEQYF
TRBJ2-1	TRBV6-1	CASRQAVSNEQFF
TRBJ1-1	TRBV6-1	CASTEGDSEAFF
TRBJ2-1	TRBV12-3/TRBV12-4	CASSLSLAGLDEQFF
TRBJ1-3	TRBV20-1	CSASQGHSGNTIYF
TRBJ2-5	TRBV2	CASRRQGGLQETQYF
TRBJ1-3	TRBV6-5	CASSYFLQGVGNTIYF
TRBJ2-3	TRBV16	CASSQSGSSTDTQYF
TRBJ1-5	TRBV5-1	CASSSGQGRSQPQHF
TRBJ2-1	TRBV2	CASSGLAGTSSYNEQFF
TRBJ1-2	TRBV6-1	CASSTARWQGYTF
TRBJ2-7	TRBV6-2/TRBV6-3	CASTYIAGGHSRDEQYF
TRBJ1-3	TRBV6-4	CASSSPGMHSGNTIYF
TRBJ1-1	TRBV5-1	CASSLGQPVNTEAFF
TRBJ1-1	TRBV20-1	CSARIGGDGDTEAFF
TRBJ2-3	TRBV5-6	CASSSYSGPGLAGGRTDTQYF
TRBJ2-2	TRBV12-3/TRBV12-4	CASSTFRQANTGELFF
TRBJ2-7	TRBV30	CAWSGDRDIYEQYF